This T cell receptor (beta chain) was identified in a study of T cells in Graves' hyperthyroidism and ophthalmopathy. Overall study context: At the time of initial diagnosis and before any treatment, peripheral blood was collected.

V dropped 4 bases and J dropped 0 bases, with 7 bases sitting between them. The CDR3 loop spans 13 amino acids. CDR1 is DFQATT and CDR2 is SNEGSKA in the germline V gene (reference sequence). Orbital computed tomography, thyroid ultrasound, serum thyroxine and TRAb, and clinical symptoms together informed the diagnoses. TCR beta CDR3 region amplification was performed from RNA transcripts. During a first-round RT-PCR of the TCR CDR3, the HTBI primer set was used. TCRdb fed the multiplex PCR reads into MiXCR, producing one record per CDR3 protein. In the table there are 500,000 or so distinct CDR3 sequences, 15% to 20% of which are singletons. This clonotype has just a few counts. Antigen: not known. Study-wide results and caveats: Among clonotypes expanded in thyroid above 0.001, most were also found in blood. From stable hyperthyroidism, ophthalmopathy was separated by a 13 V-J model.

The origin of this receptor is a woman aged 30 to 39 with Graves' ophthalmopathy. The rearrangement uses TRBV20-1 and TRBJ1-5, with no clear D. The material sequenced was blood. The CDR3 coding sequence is TGCAGTGCTAATTTTCCTAGCAATCAGCCCCAGCATTTT. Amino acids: CSANFPSNQPQHF.